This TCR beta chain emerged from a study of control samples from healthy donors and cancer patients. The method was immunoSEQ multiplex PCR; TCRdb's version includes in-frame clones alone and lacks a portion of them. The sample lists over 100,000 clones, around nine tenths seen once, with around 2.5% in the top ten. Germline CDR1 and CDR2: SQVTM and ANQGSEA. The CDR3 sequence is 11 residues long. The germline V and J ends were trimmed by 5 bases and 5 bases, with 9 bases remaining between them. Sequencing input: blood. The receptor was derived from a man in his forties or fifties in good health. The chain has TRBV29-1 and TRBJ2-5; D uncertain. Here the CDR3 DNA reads TGCAGCGTTCCCTTTTGGGAGACCCAGTACTTC. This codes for CSVPFWETQYF. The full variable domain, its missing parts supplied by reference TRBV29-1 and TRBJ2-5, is SAVISQKPSRDICQRGTSLTIQCQVDSQVTMMFWYRQQPGQSLTLIATANQGSEATYESGFVIDKFPISRPNLTFSTLTVSNMSPEDSSIYLCSVPFWETQYFGPGTRLLVL.